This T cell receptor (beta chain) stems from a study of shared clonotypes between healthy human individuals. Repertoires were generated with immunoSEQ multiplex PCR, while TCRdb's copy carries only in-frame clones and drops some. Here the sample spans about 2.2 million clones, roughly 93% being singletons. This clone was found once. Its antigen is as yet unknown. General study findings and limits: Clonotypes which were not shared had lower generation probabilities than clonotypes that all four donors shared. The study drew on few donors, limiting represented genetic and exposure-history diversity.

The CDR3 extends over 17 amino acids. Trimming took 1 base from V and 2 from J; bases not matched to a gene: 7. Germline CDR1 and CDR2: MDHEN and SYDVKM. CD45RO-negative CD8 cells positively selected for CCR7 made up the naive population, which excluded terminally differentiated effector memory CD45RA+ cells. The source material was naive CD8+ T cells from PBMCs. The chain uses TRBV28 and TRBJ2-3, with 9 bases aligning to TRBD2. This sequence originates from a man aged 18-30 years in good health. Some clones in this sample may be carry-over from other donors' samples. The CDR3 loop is CASSLFSGSPHTDTQYF. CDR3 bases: TGTGCCAGCAGTTTATTTAGCGGGAGTCCCCACACAGATACGCAGTATTTT.